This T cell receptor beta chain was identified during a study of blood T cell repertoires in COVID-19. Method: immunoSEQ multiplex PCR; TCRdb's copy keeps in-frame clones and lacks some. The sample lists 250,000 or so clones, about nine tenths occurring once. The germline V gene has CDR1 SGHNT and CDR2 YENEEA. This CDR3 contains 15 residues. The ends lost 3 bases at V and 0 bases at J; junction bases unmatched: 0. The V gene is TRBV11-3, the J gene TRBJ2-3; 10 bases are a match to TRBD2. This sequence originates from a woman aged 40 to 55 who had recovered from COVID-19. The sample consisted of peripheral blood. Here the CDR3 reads CASSFSGGSTDTQYF. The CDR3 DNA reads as TGTGCCAGCAGCTTTAGCGGGGGGAGCACAGATACGCAGTATTTT.